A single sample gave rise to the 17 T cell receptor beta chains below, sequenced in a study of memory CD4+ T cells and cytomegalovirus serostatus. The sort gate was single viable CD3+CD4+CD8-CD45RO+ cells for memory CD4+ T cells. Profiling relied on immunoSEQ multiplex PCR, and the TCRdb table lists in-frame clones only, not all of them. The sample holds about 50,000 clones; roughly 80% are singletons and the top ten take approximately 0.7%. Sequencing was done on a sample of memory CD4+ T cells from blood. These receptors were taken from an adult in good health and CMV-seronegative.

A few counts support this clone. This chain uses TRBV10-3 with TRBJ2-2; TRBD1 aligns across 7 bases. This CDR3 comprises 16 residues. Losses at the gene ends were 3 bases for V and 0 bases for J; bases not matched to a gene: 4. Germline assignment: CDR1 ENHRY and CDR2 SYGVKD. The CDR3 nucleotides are TGTGCCATCAGTGAACCCGGGACAGCGAACACCGGGGAGCTGTTTTTT. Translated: CAISEPGTANTGELFF.

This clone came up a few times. The CDR3, as DNA: TGTGCCAGCATCTGGGGACAGGGGGCAGCTGAAGCTTTCTTT. Translation gives CASIWGQGAAEAFF. The J gene is TRBJ1-1, the V gene TRBV6-1; 12 bases match TRBD1. The V gene's germline CDR1 is MNHNS and CDR2 SASEGT. The CDR3 spans 14 residues. V lost 7 bases and J lost 6; bases outside the gene matches: 6.

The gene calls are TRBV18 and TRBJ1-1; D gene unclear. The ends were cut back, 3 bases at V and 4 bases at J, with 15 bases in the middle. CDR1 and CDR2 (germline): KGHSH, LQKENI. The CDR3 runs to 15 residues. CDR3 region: CASSPGVRGPTEAFF. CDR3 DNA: TGTGCCAGCTCACCGGGAGTCCGCGGCCCCACTGAAGCTTTCTTT.

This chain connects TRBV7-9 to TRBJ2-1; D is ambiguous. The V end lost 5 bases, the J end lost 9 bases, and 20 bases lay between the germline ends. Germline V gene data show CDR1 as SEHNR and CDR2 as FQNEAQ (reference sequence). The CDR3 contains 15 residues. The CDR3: CASSLPGGPGGEQFF. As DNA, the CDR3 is TGTGCCAGCAGCCTCCCCGGTGGACCCGGTGGTGAGCAGTTCTTC.

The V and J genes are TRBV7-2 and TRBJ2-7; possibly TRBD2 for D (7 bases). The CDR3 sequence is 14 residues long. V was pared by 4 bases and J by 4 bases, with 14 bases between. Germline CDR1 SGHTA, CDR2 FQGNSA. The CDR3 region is CASSSGAGVYEQYF. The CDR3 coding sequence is TGTGCCAGCAGCTCAGGGGCGGGGGTTTACGAGCAGTACTTC.

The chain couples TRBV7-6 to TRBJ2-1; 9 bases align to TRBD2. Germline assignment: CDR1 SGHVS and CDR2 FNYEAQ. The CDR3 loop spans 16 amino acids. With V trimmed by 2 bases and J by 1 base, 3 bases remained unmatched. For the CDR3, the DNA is TGTGCCAGCAGCTTACGGCGGGAGGGTTCCTACAATGAGCAGTTCTTC. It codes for CASSLRREGSYNEQFF.

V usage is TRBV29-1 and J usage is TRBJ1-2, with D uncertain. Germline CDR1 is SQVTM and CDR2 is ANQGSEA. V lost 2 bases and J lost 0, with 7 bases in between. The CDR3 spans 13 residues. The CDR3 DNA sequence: TGCAGCGTTGAAATAGGAGCTAACTATGGCTACACCTTC. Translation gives CSVEIGANYGYTF.

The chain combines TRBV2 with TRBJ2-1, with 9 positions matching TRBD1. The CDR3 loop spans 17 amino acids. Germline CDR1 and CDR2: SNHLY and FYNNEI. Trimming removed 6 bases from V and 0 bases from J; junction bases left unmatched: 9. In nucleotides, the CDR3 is TGTGCCAGCAGCTACAGGGGGCCTCTCTACTCCTACAATGAGCAGTTCTTC. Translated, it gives CASSYRGPLYSYNEQFF.

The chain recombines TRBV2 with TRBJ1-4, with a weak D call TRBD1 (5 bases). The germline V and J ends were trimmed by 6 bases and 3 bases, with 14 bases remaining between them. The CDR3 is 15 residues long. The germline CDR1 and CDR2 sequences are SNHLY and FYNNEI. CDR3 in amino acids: CASRNNGQPNEKLFF. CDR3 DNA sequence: TGTGCCAGCAGAAATAATGGACAACCTAATGAAAAACTGTTTTTT.

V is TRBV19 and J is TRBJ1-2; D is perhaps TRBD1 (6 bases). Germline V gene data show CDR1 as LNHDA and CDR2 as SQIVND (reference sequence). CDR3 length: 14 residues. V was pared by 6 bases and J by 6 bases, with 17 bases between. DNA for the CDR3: TGTGCCAGTAGCCCAGGGTTGGGGGCGGATGGCTACACCTTC. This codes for CASSPGLGADGYTF.

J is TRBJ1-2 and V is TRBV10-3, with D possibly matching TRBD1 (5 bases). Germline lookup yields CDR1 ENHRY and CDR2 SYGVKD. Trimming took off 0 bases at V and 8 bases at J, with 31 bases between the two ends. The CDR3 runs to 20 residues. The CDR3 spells CAISESSISRDARGFVGYTF. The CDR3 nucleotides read TGTGCCATCAGTGAGTCAAGTATCAGTCGGGACGCCCGTGGGTTTGTCGGCTACACCTTC.

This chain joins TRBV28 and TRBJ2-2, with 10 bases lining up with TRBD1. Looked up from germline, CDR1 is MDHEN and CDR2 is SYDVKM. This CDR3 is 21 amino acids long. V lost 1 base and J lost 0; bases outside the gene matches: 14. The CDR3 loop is CASSLYGWTGGFKANTGELFF. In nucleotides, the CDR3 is TGTGCCAGCAGTTTATACGGGTGGACAGGGGGTTTTAAGGCGAACACCGGGGAGCTGTTTTTT.

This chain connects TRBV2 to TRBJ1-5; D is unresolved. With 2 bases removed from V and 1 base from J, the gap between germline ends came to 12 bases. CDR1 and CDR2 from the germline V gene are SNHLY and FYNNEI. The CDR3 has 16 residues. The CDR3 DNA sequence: TGTGCCAGCAGTGAAAACGGGTGGATAAGCAATCAGCCCCAGCATTTT. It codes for CASSENGWISNQPQHF.

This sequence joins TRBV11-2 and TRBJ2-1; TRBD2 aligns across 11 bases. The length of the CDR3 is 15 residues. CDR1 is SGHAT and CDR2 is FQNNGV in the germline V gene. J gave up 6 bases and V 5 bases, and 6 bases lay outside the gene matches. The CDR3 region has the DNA TGTGCCAGCAGCCCGGTGGGACTAGCGGTCAATGAGCAGTTCTTC. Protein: CASSPVGLAVNEQFF.

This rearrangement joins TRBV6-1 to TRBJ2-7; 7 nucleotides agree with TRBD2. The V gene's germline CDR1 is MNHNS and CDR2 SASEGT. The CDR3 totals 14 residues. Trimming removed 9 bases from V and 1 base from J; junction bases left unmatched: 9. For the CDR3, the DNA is TGTGCCAGTCACCAAGGCGGGGGATCCTACGAGCAGTACTTC. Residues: CASHQGGGSYEQYF.

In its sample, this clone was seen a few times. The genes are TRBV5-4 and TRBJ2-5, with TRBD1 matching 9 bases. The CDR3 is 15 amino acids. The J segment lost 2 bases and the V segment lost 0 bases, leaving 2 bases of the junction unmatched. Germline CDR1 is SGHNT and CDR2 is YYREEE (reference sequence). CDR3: CASSLGDRGQETQYF. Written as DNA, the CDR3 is TGTGCCAGCAGCTTGGGTGACAGGGGGCAAGAGACCCAGTACTTC.

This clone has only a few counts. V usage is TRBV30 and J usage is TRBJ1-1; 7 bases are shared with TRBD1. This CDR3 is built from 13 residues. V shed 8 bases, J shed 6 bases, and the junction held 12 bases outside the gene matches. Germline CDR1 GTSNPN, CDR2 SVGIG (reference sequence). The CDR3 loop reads CAGDRVINSEAFF. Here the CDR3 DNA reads TGTGCCGGAGACAGGGTGATCAATTCTGAAGCTTTCTTT.